The next 22 T cell receptor beta chains were all read from a single sample in a study of blood T cell repertoires in COVID-19. Produced via immunoSEQ multiplex PCR; TCRdb's table is partial and in-frame only. The top ten clones hold around 7.5% of a sample with 180,000 or so clones, more than 80% of them seen once. The sequencing input was peripheral blood. Every receptor here comes from a woman aged 60-75 years with acute or convalescent COVID-19.

The chain couples TRBV2 to TRBJ1-2, with 11 bases fitting TRBD1. Germline V gene sequence: CDR1 SNHLY, CDR2 FYNNEI. This CDR3 has 14 amino acids. The trim removed 7 bases at V and 8 bases at J, leaving 9 bases unmatched. CDR3: CASINEGQGDGYTF. CDR3 DNA: TGTGCCAGCATAAACGAGGGACAGGGGGACGGCTACACCTTC.

The V call is TRBV19, the J call TRBJ1-2, with D possibly TRBD1 on 6 matching bases. Deletions cut 6 bases from V and 6 bases from J, with 17 bases between. In germline, CDR1 is LNHDA, CDR2 SQIVND (reference sequence). The CDR3 totals 14 residues. The CDR3 reads CASSPFGGADGYTF. CDR3 sequence (DNA): TGTGCCAGTAGCCCCTTCGGGGGGGCGGATGGCTACACCTTC.

In its sample, this clone was seen once. The V and J genes are TRBV4-2 and TRBJ2-1; 7 bases match TRBD2. The germline CDR1 and CDR2 sequences are LGHNA and YNFKEQ. The CDR3 has 15 amino acids. V shed 4 bases and J 6 bases; nucleotides not matched to a gene: 9. As DNA, the CDR3 is TGTGCCAGCAGCCTCGGTTCAGGCGGGGGCAATGAGCAGTTCTTC. Translation gives CASSLGSGGGNEQFF.

J is TRBJ1-1 and V is TRBV12-3 or TRBV12-4; D call uncertain. The CDR3 loop spans 13 amino acids. The germline V and J ends were trimmed by 4 bases and 7 bases, with 13 bases remaining between them. Written as DNA, the CDR3 is TGTGCCAGCAGTTGGCGGGGAGGCAGTGAAGCTTTCTTT. This encodes CASSWRGGSEAFF.

This clone was seen just once. This sequence joins TRBV30 and TRBJ2-1; TRBD2 aligns across 8 bases. Germline CDR1 is GTSNPN and CDR2 is SVGIG (reference sequence). This CDR3 contains 15 residues. V was pared by 2 bases and J by 8 bases, with 11 bases of the junction left unmatched. The CDR3 loop reads CAWSLNGRGGDEQFF. CDR3 in DNA: TGTGCCTGGAGTCTGAACGGGAGGGGTGGGGATGAGCAGTTCTTC.

As regards this clone: Other DNA sequences in this sample translate to the same CDR3. The gene calls are TRBV9 and TRBJ2-7; tentative D call: TRBD1 (6 bases). The germline V gene encodes CDR1 SGDLS and CDR2 YYNGEE. The V end lost 0 bases, the J end lost 1 base, and 8 bases lay between the germline ends. CDR3 length: 14 amino acids. The chain's CDR3 is CASSVATGSYEQYF. CDR3 nucleotide sequence: TGTGCCAGCAGCGTAGCTACAGGGTCCTACGAGCAGTACTTC. Full variable domain (outside the CDR3, taken from reference TRBV9 and TRBJ2-7): DSGVTQTPKHLITATGQRVTLRCSPRSGDLSVYWYQQSLDQGLQFLIQYYNGEERAKGNILERFSAQQFPDLHSELNLSSLELGDSALYFCASSVATGSYEQYFGPGTRLTVT.

On this clone itself: Germline is not matched at one junction end, which may reflect a read error. The chain uses TRBV9 and TRBJ2-2, with 8 positions matching TRBD2. Germline CDR1 is SGDLS and CDR2 is YYNGEE. This CDR3 has 14 residues. The CDR3: CASNVAGNTGELFF. In DNA form, the CDR3 reads TGTGCCAGCAACGTAGCGGGAAACACCGGGGAGCTGTTTTTT.

This rearrangement joins TRBV19 to TRBJ1-1; no clear D. Germline V lookup: CDR1 LNHDA, CDR2 SQIVND (reference sequence). V dropped 4 bases and J dropped 9 bases, with 12 bases sitting between them. The CDR3 extends over 12 amino acids. The CDR3 region is CASSKRQDKAFF. CDR3 nucleotide sequence: TGTGCCAGTAGTAAACGACAAGACAAAGCTTTCTTT.

The genes are TRBV7-6 and TRBJ2-3; 13 bases fit TRBD2. The ends lost 7 bases at V and 4 bases at J; junction bases unmatched: 8. The germline CDR1 and CDR2 sequences are SGHVS and FNYEAQ. This CDR3 has 16 residues. CDR3 DNA: TGTGCCAGCACCACCGGACTAGCGGGAGTCCCAGATACGCAGTATTTT. Its translation is CASTTGLAGVPDTQYF.

The chain carries TRBV7-8 and TRBJ1-2, with D hard to call. V dropped 5 bases and J dropped 3 bases, with 13 bases sitting between them. This CDR3 region has 14 residues. Germline lookup yields CDR1 SGHVS and CDR2 FQNEAQ. CDR3 amino acids: CASSPGGAYYGYTF. CDR3 nucleotide sequence: TGTGCCAGCAGCCCCGGCGGCGCTTACTATGGCTACACCTTC.

The V and J genes are TRBV28 and TRBJ1-1; D not resolved. Germline loops: CDR1 MDHEN, CDR2 SYDVKM. The V gene lost 8 bases and the J gene lost 0 bases, with 10 bases spanning the gap. The CDR3 totals 13 residues. CDR3 protein: CASYEQLNTEAFF. For the CDR3, the DNA is TGTGCCAGCTACGAACAGTTGAACACTGAAGCTTTCTTT. Full variable domain (remainder filled in from reference TRBV28 and TRBJ1-1): DVKVTQSSRYLVKRTGEKVFLECVQDMDHENMFWYRQDPGLGLRLIYFSYDVKMKEKGDIPEGYSVSREKKERFSLILESASTNQTSMYLCASYEQLNTEAFFGQGTRLTVV.

The genes are TRBV18 and TRBJ1-3; 7 bases agree with TRBD1. V was clipped by 5 bases and J by 7 bases; unmatched bases: 11. Germline CDR1 reads KGHSH; CDR2 reads LQKENI. This CDR3 is 15 amino acids long. CDR3 bases: TGTGCCAGCTCAAATACCGGGACAGACGGGAACACCATATATTTT. Translation: CASSNTGTDGNTIYF.

The chain carries TRBV7-8 and TRBJ1-6; 7 bases are a match to TRBD1. Germline CDR1 and CDR2: SGHVS and FQNEAQ. V gave up 7 bases and J gave up 7 bases; unmatched junction bases: 7. The CDR3 has 14 residues. CDR3 protein: CASTIGQANSPLHF. The CDR3 region has the DNA TGTGCCAGCACCATCGGACAGGCCAATTCACCCCTCCACTTT. Full variable domain (rest looked up from reference TRBV7-8 and TRBJ1-6): GAGVSQSPRYKVAKRGQDVALRCDPISGHVSLFWYQQALGQGPEFLTYFQNEAQLDKSGLPSDRFFAERPEGSVSTLKIQRTQQEDSAVYLCASTIGQANSPLHFGNGTRLTVT.

J is TRBJ2-7 and V is TRBV7-8; a weak D match, TRBD2 (6 bases). The germline gives CDR1 SGHVS, CDR2 FQNEAQ. The CDR3 spans 14 residues. The V gene lost 2 bases and the J gene lost 3 bases, with 11 bases spanning the gap. The CDR3 here is CASSLSGRVYEQYF. The CDR3, as DNA: TGTGCCAGCAGCTTATCCGGGAGAGTCTACGAGCAGTACTTC.

This chain links TRBV11-2 with TRBJ2-5; 9 bases map to TRBD1. The trim removed 5 bases at V and 5 bases at J, leaving 12 bases unmatched. Germline V CDR1 and CDR2: SGHAT, FQNNGV. CDR3 length: 16 amino acids. DNA of the CDR3: TGTGCCAGCAGCCCAAGTGGGACAGGGCGGCGGGAGACCCAGTACTTC. Translated, it gives CASSPSGTGRRETQYF.

This rearrangement joins TRBV15 to TRBJ2-7; D may be TRBD1 (6 bases). This CDR3 contains 15 residues. From germline, CDR1 is LNHNV and CDR2 YYDKDF (reference sequence). V was pared by 0 bases and J by 3 bases, with 12 bases between. CDR3 loop: CATSRDRGGIYEQYV. The CDR3 DNA is TGTGCCACCAGCAGAGATCGAGGGGGAATCTACGAGCAGTACGTC.

The rearrangement uses TRBV19 and TRBJ1-4; weak D call: TRBD1 (5 bases). The CDR3 consists of 14 residues. V lost 3 bases, J lost 7 bases, and 12 bases lay in between. Germline values: CDR1 LNHDA, CDR2 SQIVND (reference sequence). The CDR3 DNA reads as TGTGCCAGTAGTATGGGGGGTGATAGTGAAAAACTGTTTTTT. This gives the protein CASSMGGDSEKLFF.

About this clone itself: The same CDR3 arises from other DNA sequences in this sample as well. This chain connects TRBV28 to TRBJ2-2, with 8 positions matching TRBD2. This CDR3 region has 13 residues. V lost 6 bases to trimming and J lost 4 bases; unmatched junction nucleotides: 1. CDR1 and CDR2 from the germline V gene are MDHEN and SYDVKM. The CDR3 loop reads CASSRGGTGELFF. CDR3 DNA: TGTGCCAGCAGCCGGGGGGGCACCGGGGAGCTGTTTTTT. The full variable domain, rest sourced from reference TRBV28 and TRBJ2-2, is DVKVTQSSRYLVKRTGEKVFLECVQDMDHENMFWYRQDPGLGLRLIYFSYDVKMKEKGDIPEGYSVSREKKERFSLILESASTNQTSMYLCASSRGGTGELFFGEGSRLTVL.

This clone was counted once. The chain combines TRBV2 with TRBJ2-5, with D possibly being TRBD2 (5 bases). Germline V CDR1 and CDR2: SNHLY, FYNNEI. CDR3 length: 13 amino acids. Trimming pared 5 bases from V and 7 bases from J, leaving 14 bases between. CDR3 protein: CASSTGPGGTQYF. CDR3 coding DNA: TGTGCCAGCAGTACGGGCCCCGGAGGGACCCAGTACTTC.

The V call is TRBV9, the J call TRBJ2-3; 7 bases align to TRBD1. J was trimmed by 1 base and V by 5 bases; bases with no gene match: 13. Germline values: CDR1 SGDLS, CDR2 YYNGEE. The CDR3 runs 17 residues. The CDR3 spells CASSLGTQGSGTDTQYF. For the CDR3, the DNA is TGTGCCAGCAGTTTGGGCACACAGGGGAGCGGCACAGATACGCAGTATTTT.

The chain combines TRBV19 with TRBJ2-3; TRBD2 is a possible D gene (7 bases). The CDR3 contains 15 residues. Germline V gene lookup returns CDR1 LNHDA and CDR2 SQIVND (reference sequence). The ends were cut back, 8 bases at V and 2 bases at J, with 17 bases in the middle. The CDR3 bases are TGTGCCAGTGCCCGGGGGAGGGGGATCACAGATACGCAGTATTTT. It yields the protein CASARGRGITDTQYF.

This chain joins TRBV18 and TRBJ1-1, with D maybe TRBD1 (5 bases). Germline CDR1 and CDR2: KGHSH and LQKENI. The CDR3 totals 13 residues. Trimming left V 3 bases short and J 1 base short, with 6 bases between. The CDR3 spells CASSPTGNTEAFF. CDR3 sequence (DNA): TGTGCCAGCTCACCTACAGGGAACACTGAAGCTTTCTTT.